The entry below gives a single T cell receptor beta chain sequence along with its context. The antigen remains undetermined. The data are from a study of Ad26.COV2.S vaccination and SARS-CoV-2 variants. Study context: A participant enrolled in the COV1001 Ad26.COV2.S trial arm provided the sample. The study gave Ad26.COV2.S intramuscularly, once or twice 56 days apart.

Study-wide points: Marked by substantial breadth, spike-specific CD8+ and CD4+ T cell responses were reportedly seen after vaccination. The study found similar non-spike TCR breadth in vaccine and placebo recipients.

Using immunoSEQ multiplex PCR, the repertoire was profiled, and TCRdb retains in-frame clones only, with some absent. The sample consists of 500,000 or so clones, roughly nine tenths of them appearing once. The treatment was: about 20 received Ad26.COV2.S at low or high dose, single or two shots; about 5 received placebo; per-sample allocation not given. Sample collection was performed on day 63 after the first vaccine or placebo injection. The sequences come from peripheral blood, collected in a trial of Ad26.COV2.S vaccine versus placebo. The receptor comes from a person aged 18-60 years who received the Ad26.COV2.S COVID-19 vaccine or a placebo.

The CDR3 protein is CASTLPGTAEQFF. In DNA form, the CDR3 reads TGCGCCAGCACCCTTCCCGGAACCGCTGAGCAGTTCTTC. V is TRBV4-1 and J is TRBJ2-1; D uncertain. This CDR3 has 13 amino acids. Germline lookup yields CDR1 MGHRA and CDR2 YSYEKL. Trimming shortened V by 7 bases and J by 9 bases, and 16 bases separated the two germline ends.